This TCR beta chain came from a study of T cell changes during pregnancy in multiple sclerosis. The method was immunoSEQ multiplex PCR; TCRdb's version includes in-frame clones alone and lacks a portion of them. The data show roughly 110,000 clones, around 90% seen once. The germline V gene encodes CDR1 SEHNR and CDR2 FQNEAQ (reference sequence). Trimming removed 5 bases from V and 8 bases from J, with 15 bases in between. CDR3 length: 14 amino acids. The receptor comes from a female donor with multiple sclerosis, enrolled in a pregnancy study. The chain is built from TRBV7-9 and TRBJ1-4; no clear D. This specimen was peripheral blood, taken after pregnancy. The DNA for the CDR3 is TGTGCCAGCAGCCCGGGAGGCAGTCCGGAAAAACTGTTTTTT. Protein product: CASSPGGSPEKLFF.